Listed here are 29 T cell receptor beta chains from one sample, sequenced in a study of OX40 agonist ivuxolimab in advanced cancers. The library was prepared using the immunoSEQ multiplex PCR assay. Imported from immuneACCESS, the table was reduced by TCRdb to in-frame sequences with V and J called. These copies leave out some clones; in studies compared against another copy, an unresolved V gene accounts for under half, and the cause of the remainder is not known. The sample includes fewer than 80,000 clones, with 80% to 90% observed a single time. The biggest ten clones account for 5% to 6.5% of the sample. Sequences were derived from CD4+ or CD8+ T cells sorted from blood, sampled in a trial of the OX40 agonist ivuxolimab. The receptors shown here come from an adult with an advanced solid tumor such as melanoma, head and neck, liver or kidney cancer.

The CDR3 spells CARSYKTGVNYGYTF. CDR3 coding DNA: TGTGCCAGAAGCTACAAAACAGGGGTTAACTATGGCTACACCTTC. V is TRBV5-3 and J is TRBJ1-2; 7 bases are shared with TRBD1. TRBV5-3 belongs to the ORF category, with a function that is uncertain. V gave up 3 bases and J gave up 1 base; unmatched junction bases: 6. This CDR3 spans 15 amino acids.

The gene calls are TRBV6-5 and TRBJ1-5; D is undetermined. Trimming cost V 6 bases and J 2 bases, with 14 bases left between them. This CDR3 is 15 amino acids long. Germline V CDR1 and CDR2: MNHEY, SVGAGI. The DNA for the CDR3 is TGTGCCAGCAGCCCGACCGGTAGAGGCAATCAGCCCCAGCATTTT. This translates into CASSPTGRGNQPQHF.

The gene calls are TRBV7-3 and TRBJ1-1; TRBD1 is a possible D gene (6 bases). The CDR3 sequence is 14 residues long. Germline V CDR1 and CDR2: SGHTA, FQGTGA. V was cut by 5 bases and J by 4 bases, with 14 bases left in between. CDR3 protein: CASSRRGAGTEAFF. The CDR3 coding sequence is TGTGCCAGCAGCCGCCGGGGGGCGGGCACTGAAGCTTTCTTT.

V gene TRBV2 combines with J gene TRBJ1-2, with D perhaps matching TRBD1 (5 bases). CDR1 and CDR2 (germline): SNHLY, FYNNEI. The V end was cut by 6 bases, the J end by 4 bases, with 18 bases between. The CDR3 loop spans 15 amino acids. CDR3 in amino acids: CASRMVGGSSYGYTF. The CDR3 DNA sequence: TGTGCCAGCAGGATGGTGGGGGGGTCGAGCTATGGCTACACCTTC.

V is TRBV7-9 and J is TRBJ1-1; TRBD1 aligns across 8 bases. Germline V gives CDR1 SEHNR, CDR2 FQNEAQ (reference sequence). The CDR3 extends over 13 amino acids. J was trimmed by 7 bases and V by 5 bases; bases with no gene match: 6. CDR3 residues: CASSPRDRHEAFF. As DNA, the CDR3 is TGTGCCAGCAGCCCCCGGGACAGGCATGAAGCTTTCTTT.

The V and J genes are TRBV11-2 and TRBJ2-1; the D gene is possibly TRBD2 (6 bases). The V gene lost 6 bases and the J gene lost 0 bases, with 12 bases spanning the gap. CDR3 length: 15 amino acids. From germline, CDR1 is SGHAT and CDR2 FQNNGV. CDR3 bases: TGTGCCAGCAGGGCCTCAGCGGGCTCCTACAATGAGCAGTTCTTC. The encoded protein is CASRASAGSYNEQFF.

The chain couples TRBV19 to TRBJ2-6; TRBD1 aligns across 8 bases. The germline CDR1 and CDR2 sequences are LNHDA and SQIVND (reference sequence). This CDR3 has 17 amino acids. With V trimmed by 8 bases and J by 1 base, 10 bases remained unmatched. The CDR3 coding sequence is TGTGCCAGTCGGGCCGCAGGGGGCGGGTCTGGGGCCAACGTCCTGACTTTC. Encoded protein: CASRAAGGGSGANVLTF.

The V call is TRBV6-6, the J call TRBJ2-3; 9 bases are a match to TRBD2. The J segment lost 5 bases and the V segment lost 6 bases, leaving 12 bases of the junction unmatched. The germline V gene has CDR1 MNHNY and CDR2 SVGAGI (reference sequence). This CDR3 contains 16 residues. CDR3 nucleotides: TGTGCCAGCAGACCCGGGACTAGCCTCACGGAAGATACGCAGTATTTT. Translation: CASRPGTSLTEDTQYF.

J is TRBJ1-1 and V is TRBV9; no definite D call. The germline CDR1 and CDR2 sequences are SGDLS and YYNGEE. The ends were cut back, 3 bases at V and 4 bases at J, with 31 bases in the middle. CDR3 length: 20 amino acids. CDR3 coding DNA: TGTGCCAGCAGCGACACCTCTTCCGCCGGGGTCCCTGGGTTGAGCACTGAAGCTTTCTTT. This codes for CASSDTSSAGVPGLSTEAFF.

The genes are TRBV6-5 and TRBJ1-1; D remains ambiguous. Looked up from germline, CDR1 is MNHEY and CDR2 is SVGAGI. V was cut by 4 bases and J by 11 bases, with 17 bases left in between. The CDR3 loop spans 13 amino acids. As DNA, the CDR3 is TGTGCCAGCAGTTTGTCTGACCCGGCGGTCGCTTTCTTT. Encoded protein: CASSLSDPAVAFF.

The gene calls are TRBV7-2 and TRBJ1-1; D is possibly TRBD1 (5 bases). V shed 4 bases and J shed 7 bases, with 10 bases lying between them. In germline, CDR1 is SGHTA, CDR2 FQGNSA. CDR3 length equals 12 residues. CDR3 amino acids: CASSSGVFEAFF. The DNA of the CDR3 is TGTGCCAGCAGCTCGGGGGTTTTTGAAGCTTTCTTT.

The chain recombines TRBV15 with TRBJ1-4, with D possibly being TRBD1 (5 bases). This CDR3 has 16 residues. Germline V lookup: CDR1 LNHNV, CDR2 YYDKDF (reference sequence). Trimming took 0 bases from V and 4 from J, leaving 12 bases between them. The CDR3 sequence is CATSREAGRGNEKLFF. CDR3 bases: TGTGCCACCAGCAGAGAAGCGGGTAGGGGTAATGAAAAACTGTTTTTT.

This clone came up a few times. This CDR3 is also generated by other DNA sequences in the sample. V is TRBV7-8 and J is TRBJ1-5; TRBD1 is a possible D gene (5 bases). The CDR3 contains 17 residues. Trimming pared 2 bases from V and 2 bases from J, leaving 16 bases between. Germline CDR1 reads SGHVS; CDR2 reads FQNEAQ. Here the CDR3 DNA reads TGTGCCAGCAGCTTAACCCTACCCGGGGCAGGCAATCAGCCCCAGCATTTT. Amino acids: CASSLTLPGAGNQPQHF.

The chain joins TRBV4-3 to TRBJ2-2; maybe TRBD1 (6 bases). V was clipped by 0 bases and J by 3 bases, with 11 bases between them. Germline CDR1 and CDR2: LGHNA and YSLEER. There are 16 residues in the CDR3. CDR3: CASSQDRDTDTGELFF. In nucleotides, the CDR3 is TGCGCCAGCAGCCAAGATCGGGACACCGACACCGGGGAGCTGTTTTTT.

The rearrangement uses TRBV2 and TRBJ2-7; D is undetermined. Between the trimmed V and J ends, which lost 7 bases and 0 bases, there was a span of 16 bases. CDR1 SNHLY and CDR2 FYNNEI come from the germline V gene. The CDR3 extends over 15 amino acids. The CDR3 sequence is CASIRDMAGSYEQYF. The DNA for the CDR3 is TGTGCCAGCATTCGAGACATGGCCGGCTCCTACGAGCAGTACTTC. The whole variable domain, remainder taken from reference TRBV2 and TRBJ2-7, is EPEVTQTPSHQVTQMGQEVILRCVPISNHLYFYWYRQILGQKVEFLVSFYNNEISEKSEIFDDQFSVERPDGSNFTLKIRSTKLEDSAMYFCASIRDMAGSYEQYFGPGTRLTVT.

V and J are TRBV11-2 and TRBJ2-3; no clear D gene. The CDR3 spans 13 residues. Trimming took off 6 bases at V and 2 bases at J, with 9 bases between the two ends. Per germline, CDR1 SGHAT and CDR2 FQNNGV. CDR3: CASRYRFTDTQYF. The CDR3 nucleotides are TGTGCCAGCAGGTATCGGTTCACAGATACGCAGTATTTT.

The chain combines TRBV7-2 with TRBJ2-5; D remains ambiguous. The V and J ends lost 3 bases and 5 bases respectively, with 19 bases between them. Per the germline V gene, CDR1 is SGHTA and CDR2 is FQGNSA. This CDR3 spans 16 amino acids. This CDR3 reads CASSLMYSKLEETQYF. CDR3 nucleotides: TGTGCCAGCAGCTTGATGTACTCTAAGTTGGAGGAGACCCAGTACTTC.

Comment on this clone: At one of its ends the junction is not consistent with the germline gene, which may arise from a read error. The chain carries TRBV9 and TRBJ2-1; D might be TRBD2 (6 bases). Germline assignment: CDR1 SGDLS and CDR2 YYNGEE. CDR3 length: 15 amino acids. CDR3 DNA sequence: TGTGCCAGCAGCGTGCAGGGACTGGCCTATAATGAGCAGTTCTTC. Residues: CASSVQGLAYNEQFF.

This clone has only a few counts. The V and J genes are TRBV18 and TRBJ1-6; D gene unclear. The CDR3 runs 17 residues. V gave up 3 bases and J gave up 0 bases, with 12 bases separating them. Per the germline V gene, CDR1 is KGHSH and CDR2 is LQKENI. CDR3 nucleotide sequence: TGTGCCAGCTCACCCCAGAACGGGAGCTCCTATAATTCACCCCTCCACTTT. Translating it yields CASSPQNGSSYNSPLHF.

The rearrangement uses TRBV2 and TRBJ2-2; D gene unclear. Deletions cut 8 bases from V and 0 bases from J, with 4 bases between. This CDR3 is built from 12 residues. CDR1 SNHLY and CDR2 FYNNEI come from the germline V gene. CDR3 bases: TGTGCCAGCCGACCGAACACCGGGGAGCTGTTTTTT. This codes for CASRPNTGELFF.

CDR3 amino acids: CASSLDWRGFGYGYTF. The CDR3 DNA sequence: TGTGCCAGCAGCTTAGACTGGCGGGGGTTTGGCTATGGCTACACCTTC. V gene TRBV7-2 combines with J gene TRBJ1-2; D may be TRBD1 (5 bases). This CDR3 is built from 16 residues. Germline lookup yields CDR1 SGHTA and CDR2 FQGNSA. V dropped 1 base and J dropped 4 bases, with 16 bases sitting between them. Using reference TRBV7-2 and TRBJ1-2 for the parts outside the CDR3, the full variable domain is GAGVSQSPSNKVTEKGKDVELRCDPISGHTALYWYRQSLGQGLEFLIYFQGNSAPDKSGLPSDRFSAERTGGSVSTLTIQRTQQEDSAVYLCASSLDWRGFGYGYTFGSGTRLTVV.

A few counts support this clone. The chain is built from TRBV19 and TRBJ1-5, with D hard to call. The CDR3 has 14 residues. The V end was cut by 4 bases, the J end by 5 bases, with 12 bases between. The germline V gene encodes CDR1 LNHDA and CDR2 SQIVND (reference sequence). This CDR3 reads CASSTRSLHQPQHF. CDR3 coding DNA: TGTGCCAGTAGTACTCGATCCCTTCATCAGCCCCAGCATTTT.

This chain uses TRBV11-2 with TRBJ2-1; 7 bases match TRBD2. Trimming at V came to 10 bases and at J to 0 bases, leaving 9 bases not matched to a gene. Germline V gene data show CDR1 as SGHAT and CDR2 as FQNNGV. CDR3 length equals 15 residues. CDR3 DNA sequence: TGTGCCACCAGGGAGGGCCGGAGCTCCTACAATGAGCAGTTCTTC. It encodes CATREGRSSYNEQFF.

To note about this clone: The junction shows a germline mismatch at one end, possibly a read error. The chain joins TRBV19 to TRBJ2-3; a possible D gene is TRBD1 (5 bases). There are 14 residues in the CDR3. The germline gives CDR1 LNHDA, CDR2 SQIVND (reference sequence). The chain's CDR3 is CASKGIYQPDTRYF. The DNA of the CDR3 is TGTGCCTCCAAGGGGATCTACCAGCCAGATACGCGGTATTTT. Together with reference TRBV19 and TRBJ2-3, the CDR3 gives the full variable domain: DGGITQSPKYLFRKEGQNVTLSCEQNLNHDAMYWYRQDPGQGLRLIYYSQIVNDFQKGDIAEGYSVSREKKESFPLTVTSAQKNPTAFYLCASKGIYQPDTRYFGPGTRLTVL.

This chain uses TRBV30 with TRBJ1-1; D is unclear. Deletions cut 5 bases from V and 2 bases from J, with 6 bases between. The CDR3 length is 11 residues. Germline values: CDR1 GTSNPN, CDR2 SVGIG (reference sequence). In DNA form, the CDR3 reads TGTGCCTGGCTCCGCAACACTGAAGCTTTCTTT. This encodes CAWLRNTEAFF.

The genes are TRBV7-9 and TRBJ2-7; no firm D call. The length of the CDR3 is 13 residues. Germline V gives CDR1 SEHNR, CDR2 FQNEAQ (reference sequence). V dropped 4 bases and J dropped 6 bases, with 13 bases sitting between them. The CDR3 is CASSSSVRREQYF. CDR3 sequence (DNA): TGTGCCAGCAGCTCCTCGGTAAGACGCGAGCAGTACTTC.

The rearrangement joins TRBV5-8 to TRBJ1-5; D may be TRBD1 (6 bases). Germline assignment: CDR1 SGHTS and CDR2 YDEGEE. The CDR3 covers 15 residues. Between the trimmed V and J ends, which lost 2 bases and 9 bases, there was a span of 18 bases. CDR3 in DNA: TGTGCCAGCAGCTTCTATTCGGGGTCGGGGGCGCCCCAGCATTTT. Amino acid sequence: CASSFYSGSGAPQHF.

This sequence joins TRBV28 and TRBJ1-5; 8 bases align to TRBD1. Germline V gives CDR1 MDHEN, CDR2 SYDVKM. The CDR3 consists of 16 residues. The trim removed 8 bases at V and 0 bases at J, leaving 9 bases unmatched. The CDR3 DNA is TGTGCCAGCGCGCGTCCACAGGGGGTTAGCAATCAGCCCCAGCATTTT. Translation gives CASARPQGVSNQPQHF. The variable domain in full, completed from reference TRBV28 and TRBJ1-5, reads DVKVTQSSRYLVKRTGEKVFLECVQDMDHENMFWYRQDPGLGLRLIYFSYDVKMKEKGDIPEGYSVSREKKERFSLILESASTNQTSMYLCASARPQGVSNQPQHFGDGTRLSIL.

The table lists this clone with many counts. The CDR3 DNA is TGTGCCAGTAGTTCGGACAGCCCTTGGCCCCAGCATTTT. Encoded protein: CASSSDSPWPQHF. The chain is built from TRBV19 and TRBJ1-5; tentative D call: TRBD1 (6 bases). V was pared by 5 bases and J by 9 bases, with 14 bases between. The germline V gene encodes CDR1 LNHDA and CDR2 SQIVND (reference sequence). The CDR3 runs 13 residues.